This entry concerns a single TCR beta chain. Its specificity is unknown. The data were obtained in a study of shared clonotypes between healthy human individuals. Overall study context: Three plates each covered CD4 naive and memory; CD8 naive two, CD8 memory one. Study results and limitations: It was only blood that was sampled, and tissue repertoires likely differ. The study's rarefaction showed incomplete sorted-subset sequencing despite large depth. Generally, naive subsets (rather than memory subsets) showed larger estimated richness.

Naive CD8 cells lacked CD45RO, underwent positive selection for CCR7 and left out terminally differentiated effector memory CD45RA+ cells. Germline V lookup: CDR1 SGHAT, CDR2 FQNNGV. V shed 4 bases and J 3 bases; nucleotides not matched to a gene: 3. The CDR3 totals 14 residues. The protocol was immunoSEQ multiplex PCR, while the TCRdb copy is restricted to in-frame clones and leaves out a portion. The sample records about 2.1 million clones, just over 90% being singletons. The chain combines TRBV11-2 with TRBJ2-7, with 10 bases lining up with TRBD2. Sequences were obtained from naive CD8+ T cells from PBMCs. This sequence was found in a young man in good health. Some clones in this sample may be carry-over from other donors' samples. The CDR3 DNA reads as TGTGCCAGCAGCTCTGGACTAGCGGTCTACGAGCAGTACTTC. Its protein product is CASSSGLAVYEQYF.